The 5 T cell receptor beta chains below come from one sample, sequenced in a study of T cell changes during pregnancy in multiple sclerosis (dated by TCRdb to between 2019 and 2020). The method was the immunoSEQ multiplex PCR assay. As stored in TCRdb, this immuneACCESS dataset retains in-frame rearrangements with V and J assigned. A fraction of the clones does not appear; measured against another copy, unresolved V genes explain less than half of the discrepancy, and the remainder lacks a known reason. The sample yields 100,000 or so clones; approximately 92% were counted once. The top ten clonotypes cover more than 0.95% of the sample. The starting material was peripheral blood, obtained in the second trimester of pregnancy. The receptors shown here come from a female donor with multiple sclerosis, enrolled in a pregnancy study.

V usage is TRBV7-9 and J usage is TRBJ2-1; 9 bases line up with TRBD2. With 7 bases clipped from V and 5 bases from J, the junction kept 12 bases outside the gene matches. CDR1 and CDR2 (germline): SEHNR, FQNEAQ (reference sequence). The CDR3 contains 16 residues. The DNA for the CDR3 is TGTGCCAGCAACCGTGGAGGCGGGAGGGATGACAATGAGCAGTTCTTC. Its translation: CASNRGGGRDDNEQFF.

This clone has only one observation. This chain joins TRBV19 and TRBJ1-1, with 7 bases lining up with TRBD1. The V and J ends lost 6 bases and 1 base, in that order; junction bases with no gene match: 11. Germline V CDR1 and CDR2: LNHDA, SQIVND (reference sequence). This CDR3 has 16 residues. CDR3 nucleotide sequence: TGTGCCAGTAGCACTAGACCGGGACAGCCGAACACTGAAGCTTTCTTT. It specifies CASSTRPGQPNTEAFF.

The chain couples TRBV5-1 to TRBJ2-1, with D perhaps TRBD2 (5 bases). The CDR3 totals 15 residues. The germline gives CDR1 SGHRS, CDR2 YFSETQ. Trimming pared 1 base from V and 7 bases from J, leaving 15 bases between. The CDR3 loop is CASSLSRTPKNEQFF. CDR3 nucleotide sequence: TGCGCCAGCAGCTTGAGCAGGACTCCTAAGAATGAGCAGTTCTTC.

V usage is TRBV2 and J usage is TRBJ2-2; 8 bases align to TRBD2. In germline, CDR1 is SNHLY, CDR2 FYNNEI. The CDR3 spans 16 residues. The trim removed 5 bases at V and 4 bases at J, leaving 9 bases unmatched. This chain's CDR3 is CASSWDGRAVTGELFF. The CDR3 DNA sequence: TGTGCCAGCAGTTGGGACGGGAGGGCCGTCACCGGGGAGCTGTTTTTT.

The V gene is TRBV15, the J gene TRBJ2-3, with no clear D. V lost 0 bases, J lost 4 bases, and 11 bases lay in between. The germline gives CDR1 LNHNV, CDR2 YYDKDF (reference sequence). The CDR3 covers 15 residues. The CDR3 sequence is CATSRDRVGADTQYF. CDR3 sequence (DNA): TGTGCCACCAGCAGAGATCGGGTTGGCGCAGATACGCAGTATTTT.